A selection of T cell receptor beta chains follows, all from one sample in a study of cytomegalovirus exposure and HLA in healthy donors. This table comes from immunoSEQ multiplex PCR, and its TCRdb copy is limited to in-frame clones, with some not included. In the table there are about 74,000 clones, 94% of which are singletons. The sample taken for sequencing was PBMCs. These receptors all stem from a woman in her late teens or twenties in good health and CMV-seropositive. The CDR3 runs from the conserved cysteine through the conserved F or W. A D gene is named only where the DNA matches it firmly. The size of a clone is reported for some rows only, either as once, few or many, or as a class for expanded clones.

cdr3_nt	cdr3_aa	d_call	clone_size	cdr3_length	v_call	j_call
TGTGCCAGCAGCGTAGGGGACAGGGGGTCTGGGGCCAACGTCCTGACTTTC	CASSVGDRGSGANVLTF	TRBD1	once	17	TRBV9	TRBJ2-6
TGTGCCAGCAGCTTAGCTGCGGGAATGGGTGGTGGCTACACCTTC	CASSLAAGMGGGYTF	-	-	15	TRBV7-8	TRBJ1-2
TGTGCCAGCACCCGGACACTGAACACTGAAGCTTTCTTT	CASTRTLNTEAFF	-	-	13	TRBV6-6	TRBJ1-1
TGTGCCAGCAGGGACAGAAGAAACAATCAGCCCCAGCATTTT	CASRDRRNNQPQHF	-	-	14	TRBV2	TRBJ1-5
TGTGCCAGCAGCTCCAGTACAGGGTGGGACGAGCAGTACTTC	CASSSSTGWDEQYF	-	-	14	TRBV7-2	TRBJ2-7
TGCGCCAGCAGCCAAGGAGGGCAGTATAATGAAAAACTGTTTTTT	CASSQGGQYNEKLFF	-	-	15	TRBV4-3	TRBJ1-4
TGTGCCAGCAGTTTGGTGGCGGGAGGTAACACAGATACGCAGTATTTT	CASSLVAGGNTDTQYF	TRBD2	-	16	TRBV27	TRBJ2-3
TGTGCCAGCAGTGAATACACCAACACCGGGGAGCTGTTTTTT	CASSEYTNTGELFF	-	-	14	TRBV2	TRBJ2-2
TGTGCCAGCAGCTTAGACGGACAGATACACAATGAGCAGTTCTTC	CASSLDGQIHNEQFF	-	-	15	TRBV11-3	TRBJ2-1
TGCGCCAGCAGTGAGACTAGCGGGAGCGGTGGGAATGAGCAGTTCTTC	CASSETSGSGGNEQFF	TRBD2	-	16	TRBV10-2	TRBJ2-1
TGTGCCAGCAGCCGATCGGACAGACAAGAGACCCAGTACTTC	CASSRSDRQETQYF	-	-	14	TRBV7-2	TRBJ2-5
TGCGCCAGCAGTGAGTTGGCGGAGAACACCGGGGAGCTGTTTTTT	CASSELAENTGELFF	-	-	15	TRBV10-1	TRBJ2-2
TGCGCCAGCAGCCTCTCGCGGGGCGGGAGAAGGAACGAGCAGTACTTC	CASSLSRGGRRNEQYF	TRBD2	-	16	TRBV4-1	TRBJ2-7
TGTGCCAGCGGTCGGGGGACAGGGGGCGAGCAGTACTTC	CASGRGTGGEQYF	TRBD1	-	13	TRBV7-8	TRBJ2-7
TGTGCCAGCAGTTTCACCGGGACAACGAACACTGAAGCTTTCTTT	CASSFTGTTNTEAFF	-	few	15	TRBV6-5	TRBJ1-1
TGTGCCTGGAGTGTACCCAGGCATGGAGGCTACACCTTC	CAWSVPRHGGYTF	-	-	13	TRBV30	TRBJ1-2
TGTGCCAGCAAGGGGGGGACAGGTGATTACTATGGCTACACCTTC	CASKGGTGDYYGYTF	TRBD1	-	15	TRBV2	TRBJ1-2
TGTGCCAGTAGTACGCACCCGGGACACACCTATGGCTACACCTTC	CASSTHPGHTYGYTF	-	-	15	TRBV19	TRBJ1-2
TGTGCCAGCAGTGTACCAGGGTCTGGGGCCAACGTCCTGACTTTC	CASSVPGSGANVLTF	-	-	15	TRBV28	TRBJ2-6
TGTGCCAGCAGTGCAAGTGGGGGGTCGGCTGAAGCTTTCTTT	CASSASGGSAEAFF	-	-	14	TRBV6-1	TRBJ1-1
TGCAGCGTTGGGACTAGCGGGGGGGCGAATACGCAGTATTTT	CSVGTSGGANTQYF	TRBD2	-	14	TRBV29-1	TRBJ2-3
TGTGCCAGCAGTCCCCGACAGGGCTTGGTGAGCAATCAGCCCCAGCATTTT	CASSPRQGLVSNQPQHF	TRBD1	-	17	TRBV28	TRBJ1-5
TGCAGCCTTTTCGGGGAATCCGGGGAGCTGTTTTTT	CSLFGESGELFF	-	once	12	TRBV29-1	TRBJ2-2
TGTGCCAGCAGTTTAGATCGGCGGGGGCCTTCCAAAAACATTCAGTACTTC	CASSLDRRGPSKNIQYF	-	-	17	TRBV27	TRBJ2-4
TGCGCCAGCAGCTTGGACAGGGAGGGGGAGACCCAGTACTTC	CASSLDREGETQYF	-	-	14	TRBV5-1	TRBJ2-5